This T cell receptor (beta chain) derives from a study of PD-L1 blockade in urothelial cancer. Whole-study findings and limits: When pretreatment blood TCR clonality was below the median, it predicted better survival.

On this clone itself: Its target is unknown.

Profiled with immunoSEQ multiplex PCR; TCRdb holds only in-frame clones, not every one. Among roughly 53,000 clones, around nine tenths were seen once, and the ten largest hold 14% to 15%. The CDR3 runs to 15 residues. The germline CDR1 and CDR2 sequences are SGHKS and YYEKEE (reference sequence). V shed 1 base and J shed 5 bases, with 12 bases lying between them. Time point of the sample: pretreatment peripheral blood. Sample: PBMCs, taken around atezolizumab (anti-PD-L1) treatment. The V call is TRBV5-5, the J call TRBJ2-2, with unresolved D. This sequence originates from a woman in her sixties with urothelial cancer. CDR3 loop: CASSLPRVSTGELFF. CDR3 DNA sequence: TGTGCCAGCAGCTTGCCCCGGGTTTCAACCGGGGAGCTGTTTTTT.